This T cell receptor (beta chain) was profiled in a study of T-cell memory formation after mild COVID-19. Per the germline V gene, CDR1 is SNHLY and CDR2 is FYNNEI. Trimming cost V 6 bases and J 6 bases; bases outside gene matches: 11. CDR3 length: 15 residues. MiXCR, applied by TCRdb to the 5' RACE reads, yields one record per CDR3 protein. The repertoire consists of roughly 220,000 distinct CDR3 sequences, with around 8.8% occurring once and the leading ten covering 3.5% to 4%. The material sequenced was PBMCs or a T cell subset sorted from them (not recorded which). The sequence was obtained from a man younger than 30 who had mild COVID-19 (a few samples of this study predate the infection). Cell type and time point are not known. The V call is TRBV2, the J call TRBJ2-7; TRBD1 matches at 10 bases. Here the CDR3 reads CASRWDGTGDGEQYF. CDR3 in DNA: TGTGCCAGCAGATGGGACGGGACAGGGGACGGCGAGCAGTACTTC.